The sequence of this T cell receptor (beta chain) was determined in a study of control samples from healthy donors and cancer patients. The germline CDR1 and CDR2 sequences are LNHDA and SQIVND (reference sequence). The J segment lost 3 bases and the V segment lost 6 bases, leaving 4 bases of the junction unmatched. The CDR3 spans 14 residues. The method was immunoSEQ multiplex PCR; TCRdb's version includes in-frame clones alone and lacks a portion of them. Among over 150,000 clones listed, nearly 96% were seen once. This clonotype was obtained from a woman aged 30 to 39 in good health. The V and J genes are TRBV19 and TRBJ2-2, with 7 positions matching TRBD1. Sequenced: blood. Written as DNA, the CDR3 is TGTGCCAGTAGAACGGGACAGTACACCGGGGAGCTGTTTTTT. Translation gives CASRTGQYTGELFF.